Listed below are T cell receptor beta chains from one sample, sequenced in a study of naive and memory T cell subsets. TCRdb reanalysed the UMI-ligation and nested PCR reads using MiXCR and keeps one entry per CDR3 protein. This sample yields under 150,000 distinct CDR3 sequences, of which roughly a fifth are seen a single time; 0.5% to 0.75% belongs to the top ten. The sequencing sample was made of naive CD8+ T cells from blood. The receptors come from a human donor in good health. The CDR3 runs from the conserved cysteine through the conserved F or W. Rows give clone size only sometimes, using once, few, many, or a class for an expanded clone.

V gene	J gene	clone size	CDR3 protein
TRBV10-2	TRBJ1-2	NA	CASYRAGYTF
TRBV6-6	TRBJ2-1	few	CASSHSGYEQFF
TRBV4-1	TRBJ2-3	NA	CASSQEPAAGGSTDTQYF
TRBV29-1	TRBJ1-1	many	CSVEGVRSGTEAEAFF
TRBV24-1	TRBJ2-2	NA	CATSAGLTGELFF
TRBV19	TRBJ1-5	NA	CASLDRTGLWRNQPQHF
TRBV29-1	TRBJ2-3	few	CSVEKMMDRDIDTQYF
TRBV10-3	TRBJ2-7	NA	CAILRTSGRDYEQYF
TRBV6-2/TRBV6-3	TRBJ2-7	NA	CASSYPTSGSTGQYF
TRBV29-1	TRBJ1-1	few	CSVDRGWVMNTEAFF
TRBV27	TRBJ2-1	few	CASSVDIAYNEQFF
TRBV10-3	TRBJ1-2	NA	CAISVSAASHHGYTF
TRBV2	TRBJ2-3	NA	CASRGSGPRADTQYF
TRBV7-2	TRBJ2-1	few	CASRNTDRPEQFF
TRBV25-1	TRBJ2-3	NA	CASSELQGISADTQYF
TRBV28	TRBJ1-5	few	CASSFAQPQHF
TRBV4-2	TRBJ2-1	NA	CASSLGQGGNEQFF
TRBV24-1	TRBJ1-1	few	CATSDGTASNTEAFF
TRBV6-2/TRBV6-3	TRBJ1-2	many	CASSADRDYGYTF
TRBV28	TRBJ1-4	NA	CASSLDQGAREKLFF
TRBV20-1	TRBJ2-7	NA	CSARSGRSYEQYF
TRBV6-5	TRBJ2-7	few	CASSTWDRVYEQYF
TRBV20-1	TRBJ2-2	few	CSATGQEHTGELFF
TRBV3-1	TRBJ2-7	NA	CASSPGGLAVSYEQYF
TRBV18	TRBJ2-7	NA	CASSPPGLAYEQYF
TRBV28	TRBJ2-3	NA	CASRVGTTSTDTQYF
TRBV29-1	TRBJ2-1	few	CSARIPLSSYNEQFF
TRBV20-1	TRBJ2-7	NA	CSATSPDSPYEQYF
TRBV12-3/TRBV12-4	TRBJ2-1	NA	CASSHTGWQLAGVNEQFF
TRBV25-1	TRBJ2-3	few	CASSSTPGLAGPTDTQYF
TRBV6-6	TRBJ2-5	NA	CASSSTDRGDETQYF
TRBV3-1	TRBJ2-1	few	CASSQGMGLASYNEQFF
TRBV5-5	TRBJ2-3	NA	CASSPQAGESDTQYF
TRBV3-1	TRBJ1-5	NA	CASSQDGPVAGGNNQPQHF
TRBV24-1	TRBJ2-1	NA	CATSDSRGNEQFF
TRBV19	TRBJ2-7	NA	CASSTDGTAYEQYF
TRBV27	TRBJ2-7	many	CASSFGTAYEQYF
TRBV27	TRBJ2-7	NA	CASSLSISHRGPTYEQYF
TRBV7-9	TRBJ2-5	few	CASSHASGDYQETQYF
TRBV7-8	TRBJ2-3	NA	CASSRSAGGSTDTQYF
TRBV6-5	TRBJ2-7	NA	CASSYRDRENYEQYF
TRBV2	TRBJ2-3	NA	CASSDWPGTTTDTQYF
TRBV20-1	TRBJ1-1	NA	CSALPTVDTEAFF
TRBV7-8	TRBJ2-1	few	CASSLKTSGSGDEQFF
TRBV7-9	TRBJ1-1	NA	CASSLPNIGAFF
TRBV7-6	TRBJ2-1	few	CASSLASSGTSAYNEQFF
TRBV29-1	TRBJ2-3	few	CSARGHTSTDTQYF
TRBV5-1	TRBJ1-2	few	CASSLREEGYYGYTF
TRBV6-5	TRBJ1-1	few	CASSRTDNTEAFF
TRBV12-3/TRBV12-4	TRBJ2-3	NA	CASTLWGATSTDTQYF
TRBV9	TRBJ2-3	few	CASSVVSSPDTQYF
TRBV5-6	TRBJ2-4	NA	CASSPTGGRQNIQYF
TRBV20-1	TRBJ2-7	few	CSARSPGQLYEQYF
TRBV24-1	TRBJ1-5	NA	CATSDTGDNQPQHF
TRBV10-2	TRBJ2-2	few	CASSMAGSYSGELFF